These 17 T cell receptor beta chains originate from one sample sequenced in a study of control samples from healthy donors and cancer patients. Assay: immunoSEQ multiplex PCR; the TCRdb copy retains only in-frame clones and omits some. The table includes about 89,000 clones, around nine tenths detected once. Sequencing used blood. The receptors derive from a man younger than 45 in good health.

In its sample, this clone was seen a few times. The gene calls are TRBV10-3 and TRBJ1-4, with 8 bases that match TRBD1. After removal of 6 bases from V and 8 bases from J, the junction contained 8 bases not matched to a gene. The CDR3 sequence is 14 residues long. The germline gives CDR1 ENHRY, CDR2 SYGVKD. The CDR3 here is CAISHGTGSEKLFF. The CDR3 DNA follows: TGTGCCATCAGCCACGGGACAGGCAGCGAAAAACTGTTTTTT.

This chain connects TRBV4-1 to TRBJ1-6; 8 bases align to TRBD1. The CDR3 length is 15 residues. Germline V gene lookup returns CDR1 MGHRA and CDR2 YSYEKL. V shed 4 bases, J shed 9 bases, and the junction held 8 bases outside the gene matches. As DNA, the CDR3 is TGCGCCAGCAGCCGAGACAGGGGTCTCGGTTCACCCCTCCACTTT. Its translation is CASSRDRGLGSPLHF.

CDR3 loop: CASSEAPIKGGDTQYF. The CDR3 bases are TGTGCCAGCAGTGAAGCGCCCATAAAAGGGGGAGATACGCAGTATTTT. The chain recombines TRBV6-1 with TRBJ2-3; D perhaps matches TRBD1 (6 bases). The ends were cut back, 0 bases at V and 5 bases at J, with 15 bases in the middle. The CDR3 is made up of 16 amino acids. In germline, CDR1 is MNHNS, CDR2 SASEGT.

The chain joins TRBV21-1 to TRBJ2-3; the table's D call of TRBD2 was not tested on the DNA. TRBV21-1 counts as a pseudogene. The CDR3 totals 18 residues. The CDR3 region is CASSLRLAGGPITDTQYF. The DNA of the CDR3 is TGTGCCAGCAGCCTTCGACTAGCGGGGGGACCTATCACAGATACGCAGTATTTT.

The chain carries TRBV10-2 and TRBJ2-2; 7 nucleotides agree with TRBD2. This CDR3 spans 16 amino acids. Germline V gene data show CDR1 as WSHSY and CDR2 as SAAADI. With V trimmed by 5 bases and J by 3 bases, 9 bases remained unmatched. In DNA form, the CDR3 reads TGCGCCAGCAGTCATAGGGGAGGGGCTCACACCGGGGAGCTGTTTTTT. The encoded protein is CASSHRGGAHTGELFF.

The chain carries TRBV6-5 and TRBJ2-3, with D possibly TRBD1 on 6 matching bases. The germline V and J ends were trimmed by 2 bases and 2 bases, with 8 bases remaining between them. The length of the CDR3 is 14 residues. Germline V gene sequence: CDR1 MNHEY, CDR2 SVGAGI. CDR3 sequence (DNA): TGTGCCAGCAGTTACGGGGGCGTCACAGATACGCAGTATTTT. Amino acid sequence: CASSYGGVTDTQYF.

Of note for this clone: The germline gene is not matched at one end of the junction; a read error may be the cause. The chain has TRBV12-5 and TRBJ1-5, with D hard to call. From germline, CDR1 is LGHNT and CDR2 FRNRAP. This CDR3 has 15 amino acids. The DNA for the CDR3 is TGTGCTAGTGGTTCCTACACTTCCGGCAAGCAGCCCCAGCATTTT. This sequence encodes CASGSYTSGKQPQHF. The complete variable domain, with remaining parts taken from reference TRBV12-5 and TRBJ1-5, reads DARVTQTPRHKVTEMGQEVTMRCQPILGHNTVFWYRQTMMQGLELLAYFRNRAPLDDSGMPKDRFSAEMPDATLATLKIQPSEPRDSAVYFCASGSYTSGKQPQHFGDGTRLSIL.

The J gene is TRBJ2-5, the V gene TRBV29-1, with 7 positions matching TRBD1. This CDR3 is 13 amino acids long. V was pared by 7 bases and J by 3 bases, with 8 bases of the junction left unmatched. From germline, CDR1 is SQVTM and CDR2 ANQGSEA. This CDR3 is CSATLTGEETQYF. The DNA of the CDR3 is TGCAGCGCAACCCTAACAGGGGAAGAGACCCAGTACTTC.

The genes are TRBV29-1 and TRBJ2-7; TRBD1 matches at 7 bases. The CDR3 runs 13 residues. Per germline, CDR1 SQVTM and CDR2 ANQGSEA. J lost 3 bases, V lost 1 base, and 3 bases had no gene match. As DNA, the CDR3 is TGCAGCGTTGAAGGGGACAGTTACTACGAGCAGTACGTC. It is translated as CSVEGDSYYEQYV.

The rearrangement joins TRBV6-5 to TRBJ2-3; 8 positions agree with TRBD1. V lost 6 bases to trimming and J lost 4 bases; unmatched junction nucleotides: 3. The germline CDR1 and CDR2 sequences are MNHEY and SVGAGI. CDR3 size: 13 residues. This CDR3 reads CASSSQGADTQYF. Here the CDR3 DNA reads TGTGCCAGCAGCTCACAGGGGGCAGATACGCAGTATTTT.

The chain links TRBV28 to TRBJ1-5; possibly TRBD1 for D (6 bases). Germline CDR1 and CDR2: MDHEN and SYDVKM. V lost 4 bases and J 2 bases, leaving 9 bases between the germline ends. The CDR3 length is 14 residues. The CDR3, as DNA: TGTGCCAGCAGTTCGGACAGCCGCAATCAGCCCCAGCATTTT. Translated: CASSSDSRNQPQHF. Filled out from reference TRBV28 and TRBJ1-5, the complete variable domain reads DVKVTQSSRYLVKRTGEKVFLECVQDMDHENMFWYRQDPGLGLRLIYFSYDVKMKEKGDIPEGYSVSREKKERFSLILESASTNQTSMYLCASSSDSRNQPQHFGDGTRLSIL.

The chain joins TRBV3-1 (or the pseudogene TRBV3-2) to TRBJ2-7, with 8 nucleotides matching TRBD1. The germline CDR1 and CDR2 sequences are LGHDT and YNNKEL (reference sequence). The CDR3 is 14 amino acids. The V gene end was trimmed by 2 bases and the J gene end by 4 bases; junction bases not matched to a gene: 4. This chain's CDR3 is CASSQFQGAYEQYF. CDR3 nucleotides: TGTGCCAGCAGCCAATTCCAGGGGGCATACGAGCAGTACTTC.

The V and J genes are TRBV19 and TRBJ1-2, with D possibly matching TRBD1 (6 bases). V lost 8 bases, J lost 4 bases, and 20 bases lay in between. Germline values: CDR1 LNHDA, CDR2 SQIVND (reference sequence). The CDR3 contains 15 residues. The CDR3 nucleotides read TGTGCCAGTGGGGAGGGGGGCACGGGAAGCTATGGCTACACCTTC. Its protein product is CASGEGGTGSYGYTF.

This rearrangement joins TRBV5-1 to TRBJ2-7, with D unclear. The V end was cut by 4 bases, the J end by 1 base, with 12 bases between. The germline gives CDR1 SGHRS, CDR2 YFSETQ. The CDR3 length is 14 residues. This CDR3 reads CASSPGVRSYEQYF. In DNA, the CDR3 is TGCGCCAGCAGCCCTGGGGTCAGGTCCTACGAGCAGTACTTC.

This clone was seen only a few times. V and J are TRBV27 and TRBJ2-2; D perhaps matches TRBD1 (5 bases). This CDR3 has 16 amino acids. CDR1 MNHEY and CDR2 SMNVEV come from the germline V gene (reference sequence). The ends were cut back, 3 bases at V and 1 base at J, with 12 bases in the middle. CDR3 sequence: CASSFSFTGNTGELFF. For the CDR3, the DNA is TGTGCCAGCAGTTTTTCATTTACAGGGAACACCGGGGAGCTGTTTTTT.

V and J are TRBV11-2 and TRBJ2-1; D remains unclear. V shed 3 bases and J shed 2 bases, with 11 bases lying between them. Germline V gene sequence: CDR1 SGHAT, CDR2 FQNNGV. CDR3 size: 15 residues. CDR3 in amino acids: CASSLFLSPYNEQFF. In DNA form, the CDR3 reads TGTGCCAGCAGCTTGTTTTTGTCGCCCTACAATGAGCAGTTCTTC.

About this clone itself: The sample holds other DNA sequences that translate to the same CDR3. This CDR3 is CASSLGTGNTEAFF. The CDR3 bases are TGTGCCAGCAGCTTAGGGACAGGAAACACTGAAGCTTTCTTT. The rearrangement links TRBV7-3 to TRBJ1-1; TRBD1 agrees at 8 bases. The germline gives CDR1 SGHTA, CDR2 FQGTGA. The CDR3 consists of 14 residues. J was trimmed by 2 bases and V by 2 bases; bases with no gene match: 1.